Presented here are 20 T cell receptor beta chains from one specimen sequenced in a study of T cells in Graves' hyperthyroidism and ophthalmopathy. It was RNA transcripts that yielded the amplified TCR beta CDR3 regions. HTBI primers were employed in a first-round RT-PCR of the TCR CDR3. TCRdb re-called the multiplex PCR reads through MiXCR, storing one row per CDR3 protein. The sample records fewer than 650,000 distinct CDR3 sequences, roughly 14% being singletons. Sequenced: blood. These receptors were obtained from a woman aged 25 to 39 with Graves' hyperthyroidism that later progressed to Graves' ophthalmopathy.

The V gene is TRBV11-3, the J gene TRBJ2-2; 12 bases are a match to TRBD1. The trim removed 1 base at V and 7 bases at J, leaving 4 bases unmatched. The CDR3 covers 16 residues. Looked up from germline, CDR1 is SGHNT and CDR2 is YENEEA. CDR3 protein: CASSLGDRGPGGELFF. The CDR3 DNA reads TGTGCCAGCAGCTTAGGGGACAGGGGGCCCGGCGGGGAGCTGTTTTTT.

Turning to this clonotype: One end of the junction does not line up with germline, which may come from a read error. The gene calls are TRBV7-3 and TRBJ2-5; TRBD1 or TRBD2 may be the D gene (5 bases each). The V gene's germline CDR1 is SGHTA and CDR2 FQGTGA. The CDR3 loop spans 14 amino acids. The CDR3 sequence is CASSLRRGGETLYF. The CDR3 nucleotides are TGTGCCAGCAGTCTTAGACGGGGCGGAGAGACCCTGTACTTC.

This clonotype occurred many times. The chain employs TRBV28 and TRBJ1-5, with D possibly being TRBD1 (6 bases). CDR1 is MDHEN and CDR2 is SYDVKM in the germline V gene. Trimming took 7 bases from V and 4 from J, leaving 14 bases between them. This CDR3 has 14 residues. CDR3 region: CASTSPQGNQPQHF. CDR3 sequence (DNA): TGTGCCAGCACCTCCCCACAGGGAAATCAGCCCCAGCATTTT.

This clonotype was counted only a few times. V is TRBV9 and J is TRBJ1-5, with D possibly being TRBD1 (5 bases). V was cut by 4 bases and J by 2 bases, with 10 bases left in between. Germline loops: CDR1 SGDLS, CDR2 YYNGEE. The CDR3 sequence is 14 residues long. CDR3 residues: CASSPVGGNQPQHF. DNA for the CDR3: TGTGCCAGCAGCCCCGTGGGGGGCAATCAGCCCCAGCATTTT. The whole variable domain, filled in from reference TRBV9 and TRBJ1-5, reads DSGVTQTPKHLITATGQRVTLRCSPRSGDLSVYWYQQSLDQGLQFLIQYYNGEERAKGNILERFSAQQFPDLHSELNLSSLELGDSALYFCASSPVGGNQPQHFGDGTRLSIL.

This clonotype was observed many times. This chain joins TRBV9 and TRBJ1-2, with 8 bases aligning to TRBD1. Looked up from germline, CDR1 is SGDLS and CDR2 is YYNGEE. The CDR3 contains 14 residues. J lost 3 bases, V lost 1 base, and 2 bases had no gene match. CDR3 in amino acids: CASSVQTGDYGYTF. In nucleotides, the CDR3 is TGTGCCAGCAGCGTACAGACAGGGGACTATGGCTACACCTTC.

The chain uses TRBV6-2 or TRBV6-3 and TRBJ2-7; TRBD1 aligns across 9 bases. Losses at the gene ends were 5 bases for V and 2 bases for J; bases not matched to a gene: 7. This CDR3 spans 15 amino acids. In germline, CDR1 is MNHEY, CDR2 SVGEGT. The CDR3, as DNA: TGTGCCAGCAGTAATCCGGGACAGGGAACCTACGAGCAGTACTTC. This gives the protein CASSNPGQGTYEQYF.

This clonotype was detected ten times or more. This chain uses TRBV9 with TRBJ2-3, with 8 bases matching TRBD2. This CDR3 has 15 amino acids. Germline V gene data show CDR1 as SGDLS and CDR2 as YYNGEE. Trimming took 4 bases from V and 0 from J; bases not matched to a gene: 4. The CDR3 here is CASSPSGSSTDTQYF. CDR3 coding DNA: TGTGCCAGCAGCCCTAGCGGGTCGAGCACAGATACGCAGTATTTT.

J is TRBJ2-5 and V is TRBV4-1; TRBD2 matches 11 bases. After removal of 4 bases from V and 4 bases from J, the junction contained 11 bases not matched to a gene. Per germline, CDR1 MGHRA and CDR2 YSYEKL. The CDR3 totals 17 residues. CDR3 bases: TGCGCCAGCAGCCTTGTAGCGGGAGGGCCGGTTCGAGAGACCCAGTACTTC. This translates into CASSLVAGGPVRETQYF.

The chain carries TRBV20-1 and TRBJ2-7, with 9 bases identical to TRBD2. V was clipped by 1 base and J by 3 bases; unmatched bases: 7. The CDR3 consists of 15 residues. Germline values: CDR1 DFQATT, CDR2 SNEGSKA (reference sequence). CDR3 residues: CSARVISGRGYEQYF. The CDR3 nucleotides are TGCAGTGCTAGAGTTATTAGCGGGAGAGGCTACGAGCAGTACTTC.

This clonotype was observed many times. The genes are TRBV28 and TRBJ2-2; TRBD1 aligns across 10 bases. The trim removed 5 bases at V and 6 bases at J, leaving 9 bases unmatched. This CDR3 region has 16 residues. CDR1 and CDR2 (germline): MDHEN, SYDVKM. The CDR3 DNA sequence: TGTGCCAGCAGTGTCCCGGGACAGGGGCACGCCGGGGAGCTGTTTTTT. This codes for CASSVPGQGHAGELFF.

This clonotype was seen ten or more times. Written as DNA, the CDR3 is TGTGCCAGCAGGCTTAGCGGGGGCTCCTACAATGAGCAGTTCTTC. Protein product: CASRLSGGSYNEQFF. The chain is built from TRBV28 and TRBJ2-1, with 9 bases lining up with TRBD2. V gave up 6 bases and J gave up 0 bases; unmatched junction bases: 3. CDR1 is MDHEN, CDR2 SYDVKM, per germline. The CDR3 has 15 residues.

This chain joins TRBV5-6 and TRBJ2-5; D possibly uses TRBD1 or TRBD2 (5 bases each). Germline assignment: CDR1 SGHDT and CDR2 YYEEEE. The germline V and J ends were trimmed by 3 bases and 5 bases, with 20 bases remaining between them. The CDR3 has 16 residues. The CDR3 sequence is CASSWGSGRLMETQYF. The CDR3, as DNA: TGTGCCAGCAGCTGGGGGTCGGGACGGTTGATGGAGACCCAGTACTTC.

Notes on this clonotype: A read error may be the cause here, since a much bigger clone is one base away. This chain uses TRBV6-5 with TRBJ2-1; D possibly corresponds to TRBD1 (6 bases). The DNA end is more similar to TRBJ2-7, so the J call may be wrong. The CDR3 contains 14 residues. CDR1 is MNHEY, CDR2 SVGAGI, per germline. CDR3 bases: TGTGCCATCAGCGTCGGGCCAGGGGTCAATGAGCAGTACTTC. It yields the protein CAISVGPGVNEQYF.

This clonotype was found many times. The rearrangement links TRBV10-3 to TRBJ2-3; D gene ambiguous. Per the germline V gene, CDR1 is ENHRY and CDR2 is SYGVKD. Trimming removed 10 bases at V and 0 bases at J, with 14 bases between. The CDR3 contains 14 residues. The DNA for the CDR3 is TGTGCCACTTTGGACGGATCTAGCACAGATACGCAGTATTTT. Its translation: CATLDGSSTDTQYF.

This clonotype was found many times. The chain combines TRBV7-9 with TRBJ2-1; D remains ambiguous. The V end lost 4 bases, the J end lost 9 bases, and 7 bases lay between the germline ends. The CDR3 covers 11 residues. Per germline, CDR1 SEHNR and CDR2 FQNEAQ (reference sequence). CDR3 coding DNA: TGTGCCAGCAGCTCATATGGTGAGCAGTTCTTC. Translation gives CASSSYGEQFF. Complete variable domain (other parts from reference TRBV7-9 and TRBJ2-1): DTGVSQNPRHKITKRGQNVTFRCDPISEHNRLYWYRQTLGQGPEFLTYFQNEAQLEKSRLLSDRFSAERPKGSFSTLEIQRTEQGDSAMYLCASSSYGEQFFGPGTRLTVL.

DNA of the CDR3: TGTGCCAGCAGTCTCTTGGGGACTGTTTACGAGCAGTACTTC. Its protein product is CASSLLGTVYEQYF. This chain connects TRBV6-2 or TRBV6-3 to TRBJ2-7; tentatively, D is TRBD2 (6 bases). This CDR3 spans 14 amino acids. The ends were cut back, 5 bases at V and 4 bases at J, with 15 bases in the middle. The germline V gene encodes CDR1 MNHEY and CDR2 SVGEGT.

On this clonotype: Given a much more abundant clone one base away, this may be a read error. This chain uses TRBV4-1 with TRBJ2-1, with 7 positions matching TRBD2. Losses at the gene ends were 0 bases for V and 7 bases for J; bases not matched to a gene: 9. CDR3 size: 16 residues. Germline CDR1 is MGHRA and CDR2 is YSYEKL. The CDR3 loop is CASSQERGGPNNEQFF. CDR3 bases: TGCGCCAGCAGCCAAGAAAGGGGAGGGCCGAATAATGAGCAGTTCTTC.

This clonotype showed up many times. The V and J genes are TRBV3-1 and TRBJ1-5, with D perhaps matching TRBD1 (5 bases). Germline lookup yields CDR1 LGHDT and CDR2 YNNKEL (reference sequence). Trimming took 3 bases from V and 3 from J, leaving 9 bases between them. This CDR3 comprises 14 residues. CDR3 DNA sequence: TGTGCCAGCAGCCATCGGGGGGTCAATCAGCCCCAGCATTTT. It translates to CASSHRGVNQPQHF.

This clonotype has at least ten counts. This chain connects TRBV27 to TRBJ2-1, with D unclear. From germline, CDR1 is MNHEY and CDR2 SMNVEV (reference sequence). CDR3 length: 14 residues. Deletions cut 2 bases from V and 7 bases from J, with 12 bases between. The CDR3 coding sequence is TGTGCCAGCAGTTTACTGGATAGCCTGAATGAGCAGTTCTTC. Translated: CASSLLDSLNEQFF.

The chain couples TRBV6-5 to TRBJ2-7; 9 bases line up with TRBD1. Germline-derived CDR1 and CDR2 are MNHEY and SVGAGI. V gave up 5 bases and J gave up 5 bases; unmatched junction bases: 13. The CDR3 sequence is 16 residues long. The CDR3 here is CASSNPPGQGGHEQYF. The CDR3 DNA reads TGTGCCAGCAGTAACCCCCCGGGACAGGGTGGTCACGAGCAGTACTTC.